This T cell receptor beta chain was retrieved from a study of T cells after yellow fever vaccination. Study background: Fractions of low cell number were prepared using SMART-Seq v4 Ultra Low Input. Study results and caveats: FACS-sorted repertoires could harbor abundant contaminating bulk-population clonotypes.

In this sample, this clonotype turned up a few times. Its antigen remains unidentified. They built TCR cDNA with 5'RACE template switching, a step that put in a universal primer site and UMIs. Via MiXCR, TCRdb re-called the 5' RACE reads, giving one row per CDR3 protein. The sample consists of around 320,000 distinct CDR3 sequences, about 10% of them appearing once. This TCR came from a man between 18 and 35 years old who received the YFV17D yellow fever vaccine. The sequenced sample was CD4+ T cells sorted from PBMCs, obtained 45 days after the yellow fever booster vaccination.

The CDR3 DNA reads TGCAGTGCGCGCAGGGACCCCGCCTACAATGAGCAGTTCTTC. This gives the protein CSARRDPAYNEQFF. The chain couples TRBV20-1 to TRBJ2-1, with D perhaps given as TRBD1 or TRBD2 (5 bases each). CDR3 size: 14 residues. Germline V CDR1 and CDR2: DFQATT, SNEGSKA (reference sequence). V lost 6 bases to trimming and J lost 2 bases, with 14 bases between them.